This TCR beta chain was identified during a study of blood T cell repertoires in COVID-19. Overall study context: From T cells, B-cell-depleted T cells, or PBMCs came the material, which was cDNA or gDNA.

Clones were sequenced by immunoSEQ multiplex PCR, and TCRdb holds only the in-frame ones, with some missing. Found here are some 190,000 clones, 80% to 90% of them singletons; the top ten hold approximately 5%. This CDR3 has 14 residues. J lost 4 bases, V lost 5 bases, and 6 bases had no gene match. Germline V gene lookup returns CDR1 SEHNR and CDR2 FQNEAQ (reference sequence). This sequence was found in a woman of 80 years or more with acute or convalescent COVID-19. Source material: peripheral blood. The chain recombines TRBV7-9 with TRBJ2-3; 7 positions match TRBD2. CDR3 protein: CASSPGTTSDTQYF. The CDR3 DNA follows: TGTGCCAGCAGCCCCGGGACTACATCAGATACGCAGTATTTT.